The present entry profiles one T cell receptor (beta chain) with its context. Its matching antigen is unknown. These data come from a study of T cell repertoires in cytomegalovirus infection. Looking at the study overall: Both a matching HLA type and CMV infection were indicated by public TCR beta signatures.

CDR3 length equals 15 residues. Germline V gene data show CDR1 as SGHNT and CDR2 as YYREEE (reference sequence). V trimming: 3 bases; J trimming: 8 bases; junction bases outside the gene matches: 8. MiXCR was run by TCRdb on the reads, yielding one entry per CDR3 protein. This sample has about 60,000 distinct CDR3 sequences, with around 33% found just once. J is TRBJ1-6 and V is TRBV5-4, with TRBD1 matching 7 bases. This TCR derives from a human donor in good health (CMV status not recorded). Some clones in this sample may be carry-over from other donors' samples. The specimen sequenced was PBMCs, sequenced either directly or after in vitro stimulation (not recorded which). CDR3 region: CASSSSGGSDSPLHF. In DNA, the CDR3 is TGTGCCAGCAGCTCTTCAGGGGGAAGTGATTCACCCCTCCACTTT.